This T cell receptor (beta chain) was captured by sequencing in a study of glioma-infiltrating T cells after dendritic cell vaccination. Across the study: Patients received three intradermal dendritic cell vaccine injections at biweekly intervals.

Concerning this clone: Its antigen is unknown.

TCRB CDR3 was amplified from 2 ug genomic DNA or less. The PCR used 60 V beta and 13 J beta primers. Sequencing used immunoSEQ multiplex PCR; TCRdb keeps in-frame clones, though not all of them. Among tens of thousands of clones listed, about 81% were seen once. The CDR3 loop spans 14 amino acids. Germline lookup yields CDR1 SEHNR and CDR2 FQNEAQ (reference sequence). J gave up 7 bases and V 2 bases, and 3 bases lay outside the gene matches. Study observations and caveats: TCR clonality showed no direct relationship with survival.

Material: blood, obtained before dendritic cell vaccination. This rearrangement joins TRBV7-9 to TRBJ1-4, with 8 bases matching TRBD1. The origin of this receptor is a human donor with glioblastoma. The CDR3 sequence: CASSLTGGGEKLFF. Written as DNA, the CDR3 is TGTGCCAGCAGCTTAACAGGGGGAGGTGAAAAACTGTTTTTT.